These 26 T cell receptor beta chains share one sample of origin, sequenced in a study of vaccination and CD4 T cells after COVID-19. Treatment here: roughly ten-day PBMC culture with coronavirus spike peptide pools or control peptides (ViraFEST assay). Sequence data for DNA of cultured CD4+ T cells were generated by the Oncomine TCR Beta short-read assay. MiXCR was run by TCRdb on the PCR reads, yielding one entry per CDR3 protein. The repertoire has roughly 14,000 distinct CDR3 sequences, approximately 50% of them found once; the top ten carry roughly a quarter. These TCRs' antigens remain unknown. This material consisted of cultured CD4+ T cells from blood, taken after SARS-CoV-2 vaccination. The source of these receptors is a human donor with COVID-19.

The V and J genes are TRBV2 and TRBJ1-5, with D tentatively TRBD1 (5 bases). The CDR3 contains 14 residues. Per the germline V gene, CDR1 is SNHLY and CDR2 is FYNNEI. Trimming took 4 bases from V and 3 from J, leaving 10 bases between them. The CDR3: CASSVAGNNQPQHF. The CDR3 DNA sequence: TGTGCCAGCAGTGTAGCAGGGAACAATCAGCCCCAGCATTTT.

This clonotype was counted a few times. The gene calls are TRBV27 and TRBJ2-7; 7 nucleotides agree with TRBD1. The V gene's germline CDR1 is MNHEY and CDR2 SMNVEV (reference sequence). The CDR3 covers 15 residues. The V gene end was trimmed by 2 bases and the J gene end by 12 bases; junction bases not matched to a gene: 16. CDR3 region: CASSLRRTGNSLAYF. The CDR3 bases are TGTGCCAGCAGTTTACGTAGGACAGGAAACTCCTTGGCGTACTTC.

The chain has TRBV20-1 and TRBJ1-2; 7 bases agree with TRBD1. Germline loops: CDR1 DFQATT, CDR2 SNEGSKA (reference sequence). The CDR3 contains 13 residues. V shed 3 bases and J 1 base; nucleotides not matched to a gene: 2. The CDR3: CSASPGGNYGYTF. DNA of the CDR3: TGCAGTGCTAGCCCAGGGGGTAACTATGGCTACACCTTC.

J is TRBJ2-5 and V is TRBV7-2; D gene ambiguous. Germline V gene sequence: CDR1 SGHTA, CDR2 FQGNSA. Between the trimmed V and J ends, which lost 2 bases and 2 bases, there was a span of 0 bases. The CDR3 is 11 residues long. Written as DNA, the CDR3 is TGTGCCAGCAGCTTACAAGAGACCCAGTACTTC. It encodes CASSLQETQYF.

This clonotype was counted a few times. The V and J genes are TRBV6-1 and TRBJ1-5; D call uncertain. This CDR3 region has 14 residues. Germline V gene data show CDR1 as MNHNS and CDR2 as SASEGT. With 1 base removed from V and 7 bases from J, the gap between germline ends came to 11 bases. DNA of the CDR3: TGTGCCAGCAGTGAAGTCAGCCCTAGACAGCCCCAGCATTTT. This sequence encodes CASSEVSPRQPQHF.

The gene calls are TRBV9 and TRBJ1-1; D is unresolved. V was trimmed by 2 bases and J by 3 bases, leaving 14 bases between them. The CDR3 consists of 15 residues. CDR1 and CDR2 from the germline V gene are SGDLS and YYNGEE. The CDR3 DNA reads TGTGCCAGCAGCGTCGGCCCCGGGGTTGACACTGAAGCTTTCTTT. It is translated as CASSVGPGVDTEAFF.

The chain has TRBV14 and TRBJ2-3, with a possible D match to TRBD2 (6 bases). The CDR3 spans 15 residues. V dropped 2 bases and J dropped 0 bases, with 9 bases sitting between them. CDR1 and CDR2 (germline): SGHDN, FVKESK. The CDR3 DNA sequence: TGTGCCAGCAGCCAACTAGCGAGTAGCACAGATACGCAGTATTTT. Protein: CASSQLASSTDTQYF.

The gene calls are TRBV25-1 and TRBJ2-1; D is possibly TRBD2 (5 bases). The CDR3 has 17 residues. CDR1 MGHDK and CDR2 SYGVNS come from the germline V gene. The V gene lost 4 bases and the J gene lost 4 bases, with 20 bases spanning the gap. For the CDR3, the DNA is TGTGCCAGCAGTGGACCCGGGAAGGGCGGTAGGTACAATGAGCAGTTCTTC. This sequence encodes CASSGPGKGGRYNEQFF. Full variable domain (outside the CDR3, taken from reference TRBV25-1 and TRBJ2-1): EADIYQTPRYLVIGTGKKITLECSQTMGHDKMYWYQQDPGMELHLIHYSYGVNSTEKGDLSSESTVSRIRTEHFPLTLESARPSHTSQYLCASSGPGKGGRYNEQFFGPGTRLTVL.

This clonotype was seen a handful of times. The chain couples TRBV5-1 to TRBJ2-5; D perhaps matches TRBD2 (5 bases). Germline V lookup: CDR1 SGHRS, CDR2 YFSETQ. The CDR3 has 16 residues. V was trimmed by 3 bases and J by 1 base, leaving 16 bases between them. As DNA, the CDR3 is TGCGCCAGCAGCTATTCTATCCTAGCAAGCCAAGAGACCCAGTACTTC. It translates to CASSYSILASQETQYF.

This clonotype has just a few counts. The rearrangement uses TRBV20-1 and TRBJ2-7; TRBD1 agrees at 8 bases. The CDR3 is 15 amino acids. Germline trimming cut 4 bases from V and 7 bases from J; bases unmatched to any gene: 15. The V gene's germline CDR1 is DFQATT and CDR2 SNEGSKA (reference sequence). The CDR3 loop is CSAKNPGGETREQYF. The DNA for the CDR3 is TGCAGTGCTAAAAACCCAGGGGGCGAGACGCGGGAGCAGTACTTC.

This rearrangement joins TRBV5-1 to TRBJ2-7; no clear D. The V gene's germline CDR1 is SGHRS and CDR2 YFSETQ. There are 14 residues in the CDR3. Trimming cost V 1 base and J 2 bases, with 10 bases left between them. The CDR3 DNA sequence: TGCGCCAGCAGCTTGTCGGGCGGCACCTACGAGCAGTACTTC. Its protein product is CASSLSGGTYEQYF.

Only one count was recorded for this clonotype. The gene calls are TRBV29-1 and TRBJ2-2; 10 bases fit TRBD2. J lost 5 bases, V lost 8 bases, and 8 bases had no gene match. This CDR3 contains 14 residues. Germline assignment: CDR1 SQVTM and CDR2 ANQGSEA. The CDR3 here is CSFGGSGGTGELFF. The CDR3 nucleotides are TGCAGCTTTGGGGGTAGCGGGGGGACCGGGGAGCTGTTTTTT.

This clonotype was found a few times. The chain combines TRBV12-3 or TRBV12-4 with TRBJ1-1, with D possibly TRBD1 on 5 matching bases. There are 16 residues in the CDR3. Trimming took off 7 bases at V and 0 bases at J, with 18 bases between the two ends. Here the CDR3 DNA reads TGTGCCAGCACCACGGGCGGGGGATGGGTGAACACTGAAGCTTTCTTT. It specifies CASTTGGGWVNTEAFF.

The V call is TRBV5-1, the J call TRBJ2-5, with TRBD2 matching over 8 bases. This CDR3 is built from 14 residues. J lost 7 bases, V lost 3 bases, and 8 bases had no gene match. Per the germline V gene, CDR1 is SGHRS and CDR2 is YFSETQ. The CDR3 nucleotides read TGCGCCAGCAGCTCCCGCGGGGCGGGAGGGACCCAGTACTTC. Residues: CASSSRGAGGTQYF.

The DNA of the CDR3 is TGCAGTGGCGAGACTGGTTACAATGAGCAGTTCTTC. It encodes CSGETGYNEQFF. The chain has TRBV20-1 and TRBJ2-1; D is ambiguous. The CDR3 runs to 12 residues. With 7 bases removed from V and 4 bases from J, the gap between germline ends came to 11 bases. The germline V gene encodes CDR1 DFQATT and CDR2 SNEGSKA (reference sequence).

This clonotype is classed as large. The chain joins TRBV5-8 to TRBJ1-5, with D perhaps matching TRBD1 (5 bases). The CDR3 has 15 amino acids. V was trimmed by 6 bases and J by 4 bases, leaving 17 bases between them. Germline CDR1 is SGHTS and CDR2 is YDEGEE. For the CDR3, the DNA is TGTGCCAGCATCCCAGGGTCGGGGAGAAATCAGCCCCAGCATTTT. Translation gives CASIPGSGRNQPQHF.

V gene TRBV5-1 combines with J gene TRBJ1-2, with a possible D match to TRBD1 (6 bases). V lost 4 bases and J lost 13, with 20 bases in between. Germline loops: CDR1 SGHRS, CDR2 YFSETQ. This CDR3 region has 13 residues. The CDR3 protein is CASSVRGSGVSTF. CDR3 DNA: TGCGCCAGCAGCGTGAGGGGGTCGGGGGTTAGCACCTTC.

This clonotype was recorded once. The rearrangement links TRBV2 to TRBJ1-6; 7 bases are a match to TRBD1. Germline V CDR1 and CDR2: SNHLY, FYNNEI. The CDR3 has 14 residues. V lost 7 bases to trimming and J lost 4 bases; unmatched junction nucleotides: 4. The CDR3: CASKGQSYNSPLHF. CDR3 DNA: TGTGCCAGCAAGGGACAGTCATATAATTCACCCCTCCACTTT.

This clonotype has more than one count but fewer than ten. The chain links TRBV6-1 to TRBJ1-5; D possibly corresponds to TRBD1 (5 bases). The CDR3 has 14 amino acids. V lost 5 bases to trimming and J lost 2 bases, with 10 bases between them. Germline V CDR1 and CDR2: MNHNS, SASEGT. The chain's CDR3 is CASSRDGGNQPQHF. The CDR3, as DNA: TGTGCCAGCAGTCGGGACGGCGGCAATCAGCCCCAGCATTTT.

This chain connects TRBV2 to TRBJ2-6, with D tentatively TRBD1 (5 bases). The V gene's germline CDR1 is SNHLY and CDR2 FYNNEI. This CDR3 spans 16 amino acids. V lost 4 bases and J lost 2, with 12 bases in between. CDR3 in amino acids: CASSAGRVTGANVLTF. For the CDR3, the DNA is TGTGCCAGCAGTGCCGGCAGGGTCACTGGGGCCAACGTCCTGACTTTC.

The chain uses TRBV24-1 and TRBJ2-3; 9 bases map to TRBD2. The junction had 7 bases not matched to a gene; V was cut back by 4 bases and J by 6 bases. The CDR3 consists of 15 residues. CDR1 and CDR2 from the germline V gene are KGHDR and SFDVKD. CDR3 DNA sequence: TGTGCCACCAGTGACCACGTTCTAGCGGGGGATACGCAGTATTTT. This gives the protein CATSDHVLAGDTQYF.

The chain carries TRBV6-1 and TRBJ2-5, with 10 bases aligning to TRBD2. The CDR3 totals 15 residues. Trimming at V came to 11 bases and at J to 3 bases, leaving 12 bases not matched to a gene. Germline V gene lookup returns CDR1 MNHNS and CDR2 SASEGT. CDR3 amino acids: CAASPFSGGKETQYF. In DNA, the CDR3 is TGTGCCGCCTCTCCCTTTAGCGGGGGGAAAGAGACCCAGTACTTC.

This clonotype was counted between two and nine times. The chain uses TRBV7-6 and TRBJ2-2; tentative D call: TRBD1 (5 bases). Trimming removed 5 bases at V and 2 bases at J, with 15 bases between. The germline V gene has CDR1 SGHVS and CDR2 FNYEAQ. The CDR3 covers 16 residues. Here the CDR3 reads CASSEQATGNTGELFF. Written as DNA, the CDR3 is TGTGCCAGCAGCGAACAGGCCACGGGCAACACCGGGGAGCTGTTTTTT.

The chain joins TRBV9 to TRBJ2-7; D uncertain. The V end lost 3 bases, the J end lost 1 base, and 8 bases lay between the germline ends. This CDR3 is built from 13 residues. The germline V gene encodes CDR1 SGDLS and CDR2 YYNGEE. The DNA of the CDR3 is TGTGCCAGCAGCGCCGACAAATCCTACGAGCAGTACTTC. Its translation is CASSADKSYEQYF.

This chain joins TRBV11-3 and TRBJ2-5; D unresolved. The CDR3 sequence is 15 residues long. Trimming cost V 0 bases and J 5 bases, with 13 bases left between them. CDR1 SGHNT and CDR2 YENEEA come from the germline V gene. The CDR3 DNA reads TGTGCCAGCAGCTTAGAAACACTCAAGTCGGAGACCCAGTACTTC. As protein: CASSLETLKSETQYF.

CDR3 protein: CASAVSDTQYF. In DNA form, the CDR3 reads TGTGCTAGTGCCGTATCAGATACGCAGTATTTT. The chain combines TRBV12-5 with TRBJ2-3; D remains unclear. Germline V gene sequence: CDR1 LGHNT, CDR2 FRNRAP. Between the trimmed V and J ends, which lost 7 bases and 4 bases, there was a span of 6 bases. The CDR3 extends over 11 amino acids.